The 2 T cell receptor beta chains listed next were all sequenced from one sample in a study of T cell responses to AZD1222 COVID-19 vaccine. TCRdb keeps only in-frame clones here, not all; method: immunoSEQ multiplex PCR. Here the sample spans tens of thousands of clones, more than 60% being singletons. The sample consisted of peripheral blood, taken 28 days after the second AZD1222 dose. These receptors originate from an adult who received the AZD1222 COVID-19 vaccine.

The V and J genes are TRBV28 and TRBJ1-1; D unclear. This CDR3 is 12 amino acids long. V was cut by 6 bases and J by 11 bases, with 16 bases left in between. In germline, CDR1 is MDHEN, CDR2 SYDVKM. This chain's CDR3 is CASSYRRARAFF. CDR3 nucleotides: TGTGCCAGCAGCTACCGAAGAGCTCGCGCTTTCTTT.

The rearrangement uses TRBV11-2 and TRBJ1-1, with D unresolved. The V end was cut by 2 bases, the J end by 6 bases, with 7 bases between. The CDR3 length is 12 residues. Per germline, CDR1 SGHAT and CDR2 FQNNGV. The CDR3 is CASSLRVAEAFF. In DNA form, the CDR3 reads TGTGCCAGCAGCTTAAGGGTTGCTGAAGCTTTCTTT.